The 23 T cell receptor beta chains below come from one sample, sequenced in a study of Ad26.COV2.S vaccination and SARS-CoV-2 variants. TCRdb keeps only in-frame clones here, not all; method: immunoSEQ multiplex PCR. The table records 300,000 to 400,000 clones, about 91% of them present only once. Sequences were derived from peripheral blood, sampled after recovery from COVID-19. Source of these receptors: a human donor who had recovered from COVID-19.

In this sample, this clone turned up a few times. The chain uses TRBV10-3 and TRBJ2-2, with D perhaps being TRBD1 or TRBD2 (6 bases each). Germline lookup yields CDR1 ENHRY and CDR2 SYGVKD. V lost 6 bases, J lost 7 bases, and 12 bases lay in between. CDR3 length equals 13 residues. DNA for the CDR3: TGTGCCATCAGACAGGGAGGCGGCGGGGAGCTGTTTTTT. Translation: CAIRQGGGGELFF.

This clone was observed a single time. This rearrangement joins TRBV3-1 (or the pseudogene TRBV3-2) to TRBJ2-5; D is possibly TRBD1 (6 bases). CDR1 and CDR2 (germline): LGHDT, YNNKEL (reference sequence). V was trimmed by 3 bases and J by 4 bases, leaving 9 bases between them. This CDR3 has 13 amino acids. Here the CDR3 DNA reads TGTGCCAGCAGCCAGTCCAGGGGAGAGACCCAGTACTTC. It translates to CASSQSRGETQYF.

The chain is built from TRBV11-2 and TRBJ1-2; D call uncertain. Trimming removed 3 bases at V and 3 bases at J, with 11 bases between. In germline, CDR1 is SGHAT, CDR2 FQNNGV. This CDR3 has 14 amino acids. This chain's CDR3 is CASSFPVWDYGYTF. For the CDR3, the DNA is TGTGCCAGCAGCTTCCCCGTGTGGGACTATGGCTACACCTTC. Full variable domain (outside the CDR3, taken from reference TRBV11-2 and TRBJ1-2): EAGVAQSPRYKIIEKRQSVAFWCNPISGHATLYWYQQILGQGPKLLIQFQNNGVVDDSQLPKDRFSAERLKGVDSTLKIQPAKLEDSAVYLCASSFPVWDYGYTFGSGTRLTVV.

The gene calls are TRBV2 and TRBJ1-6; D not resolved. Germline CDR1 and CDR2: SNHLY and FYNNEI. This CDR3 region has 11 residues. V was cut by 8 bases and J by 1 base, with 0 bases left in between. CDR3 bases: TGTGCCAGCTCCTATAATTCACCCCTCCACTTT. This gives the protein CASSYNSPLHF.

The rearrangement uses TRBV4-1 and TRBJ1-1; D unresolved. This CDR3 region has 13 residues. Germline V gives CDR1 MGHRA, CDR2 YSYEKL. Trimming left V 1 base short and J 3 bases short, with 6 bases between. CDR3 sequence: CASSQALDTEAFF. The CDR3 DNA reads as TGCGCCAGCAGCCAAGCCTTGGACACTGAAGCTTTCTTT.

This clone was found once. The rearrangement joins TRBV5-1 to TRBJ2-2; D not resolved. Trimming left V 5 bases short and J 4 bases short, with 6 bases between. Germline loops: CDR1 SGHRS, CDR2 YFSETQ. The CDR3 totals 12 residues. Here the CDR3 reads CASSTTTGELFF. DNA for the CDR3: TGCGCCAGCAGTACCACCACCGGGGAGCTGTTTTTT.

V is TRBV7-2 and J is TRBJ2-3; 8 nucleotides align to TRBD2. CDR1 SGHTA and CDR2 FQGNSA come from the germline V gene. The J segment lost 3 bases and the V segment lost 3 bases, leaving 11 bases of the junction unmatched. The CDR3 covers 17 residues. The CDR3 spells CASSLGTGGGRTDTQYF. The CDR3, as DNA: TGTGCCAGCAGCTTGGGGACGGGCGGGGGGCGGACAGATACGCAGTATTTT.

This rearrangement joins TRBV27 to TRBJ2-5; D perhaps matches TRBD2 (5 bases). The CDR3 consists of 19 residues. From germline, CDR1 is MNHEY and CDR2 SMNVEV (reference sequence). V was pared by 3 bases and J by 5 bases, with 28 bases between. CDR3 region: CASSFVIPGYTDHGETQYF. The CDR3, as DNA: TGTGCCAGCAGTTTTGTTATCCCGGGGTACACTGACCATGGGGAGACCCAGTACTTC.

The CDR3 DNA reads as TGTGCCATCCCCTCGCCAGAGAGTCTACGCGGGCAGTACTTC. This gives the protein CAIPSPESLRGQYF. The chain joins TRBV10-3 to TRBJ2-7; D is uncertain. Germline CDR1 is ENHRY and CDR2 is SYGVKD. CDR3 length: 14 amino acids. The V end lost 8 bases, the J end lost 9 bases, and 23 bases lay between the germline ends.

V is TRBV6-2 or TRBV6-3 and J is TRBJ2-5; 12 bases align to TRBD2. CDR1 is MNHEY, CDR2 SVGEGT, per germline. The V gene end was trimmed by 1 base and the J gene end by 5 bases; junction bases not matched to a gene: 2. The CDR3 is 15 amino acids. The CDR3 bases are TGTGCCAGCAGTTACTTTACTAGCGGGAGGGAGACCCAGTACTTC. Amino acids: CASSYFTSGRETQYF.

This chain uses TRBV9 with TRBJ1-2; 7 nucleotides align to TRBD1. Germline V gene data show CDR1 as SGDLS and CDR2 as YYNGEE. This CDR3 spans 14 amino acids. The V gene end was trimmed by 3 bases and the J gene end by 6 bases; junction bases not matched to a gene: 8. CDR3 in DNA: TGTGCCAGCAGCGCCGACAGGGCGGCGGATGGCTACACCTTC. Translating gives CASSADRAADGYTF.

The genes are TRBV7-9 and TRBJ2-5; a possible D gene is TRBD1 (5 bases). Looked up from germline, CDR1 is SEHNR and CDR2 is FQNEAQ (reference sequence). This CDR3 region has 17 residues. Trimming removed 5 bases from V and 5 bases from J, with 24 bases in between. The CDR3 protein is CASSVLPRRGNGETQYF. The CDR3 bases are TGTGCCAGCAGCGTCCTTCCCCGAAGGGGAAATGGGGAGACCCAGTACTTC.

The chain couples TRBV3-1 (or the pseudogene TRBV3-2) to TRBJ2-3; no reliable D call. CDR3 length: 13 residues. The V gene lost 0 bases and the J gene lost 5 bases, with 6 bases spanning the gap. Looked up from germline, CDR1 is LGHDT and CDR2 is YNNKEL (reference sequence). CDR3 in amino acids: CASSQEGIDTQYF. CDR3 nucleotide sequence: TGTGCCAGCAGCCAAGAAGGTATAGATACGCAGTATTTT.

The chain recombines TRBV3-1 (or the pseudogene TRBV3-2) with TRBJ2-1, with 9 bases fitting TRBD2. The V gene end was trimmed by 0 bases and the J gene end by 7 bases; junction bases not matched to a gene: 7. The CDR3 totals 16 residues. Germline CDR1 is LGHDT and CDR2 is YNNKEL (reference sequence). CDR3 loop: CASSQDWRGGPNEQFF. The CDR3 nucleotides read TGTGCCAGCAGCCAAGATTGGCGGGGGGGCCCGAATGAGCAGTTCTTC.

V gene TRBV19 combines with J gene TRBJ2-3; unclear D gene. Per germline, CDR1 LNHDA and CDR2 SQIVND (reference sequence). The V and J ends lost 5 bases and 0 bases respectively, with 6 bases between them. The CDR3 consists of 13 residues. CDR3 bases: TGTGCCAGTAGTCCAGATAGCACAGATACGCAGTATTTT. Protein: CASSPDSTDTQYF.

The chain recombines TRBV10-3 with TRBJ2-2; 11 nucleotides agree with TRBD2. Trimming at V came to 5 bases and at J to 3 bases, leaving 5 bases not matched to a gene. The germline CDR1 and CDR2 sequences are ENHRY and SYGVKD. The length of the CDR3 is 16 residues. CDR3 DNA: TGTGCCATCAGTTCTAGCGGGGGGTCTGACACCGGGGAGCTGTTTTTT. Its protein product is CAISSSGGSDTGELFF.

The gene calls are TRBV6-5 and TRBJ2-2; no firm D call. CDR1 MNHEY and CDR2 SVGAGI come from the germline V gene. The V gene lost 2 bases and the J gene lost 7 bases, with 5 bases spanning the gap. This CDR3 contains 12 residues. This CDR3 is CASSYGHGELFF. The CDR3 nucleotides are TGTGCCAGCAGTTACGGGCACGGGGAGCTGTTTTTT.

The chain uses TRBV12-5 and TRBJ1-5; the match to TRBD1 covers 8 bases. This CDR3 is built from 14 residues. After removal of 5 bases from V and 2 bases from J, the junction contained 2 bases not matched to a gene. CDR1 is LGHNT, CDR2 FRNRAP, per germline. The CDR3 spells CASGTGQGNQPQHF. In nucleotides, the CDR3 is TGTGCTAGTGGTACGGGACAGGGCAATCAGCCCCAGCATTTT.

This rearrangement joins TRBV19 to TRBJ2-3, with D possibly being TRBD1 (5 bases). From germline, CDR1 is LNHDA and CDR2 SQIVND (reference sequence). Trimming removed 7 bases at V and 4 bases at J, with 24 bases between. This CDR3 has 17 residues. CDR3 bases: TGTGCCAGTAAGGACCCCCGCGGCGGTGGGGCCCCAGATACGCAGTATTTT. Its protein product is CASKDPRGGGAPDTQYF.

The V call is TRBV3-1 (or the pseudogene TRBV3-2), the J call TRBJ1-4, with a weak D call TRBD1 (6 bases). The CDR3 runs 15 residues. The germline gives CDR1 LGHDT, CDR2 YNNKEL (reference sequence). V lost 4 bases and J 8 bases, leaving 17 bases between the germline ends. The CDR3 nucleotides read TGTGCCAGCAGCCGATCTCAGCAGGGGAGGGAAAAACTGTTTTTT. This translates into CASSRSQQGREKLFF.

The sample holds one count of this clone. The chain uses TRBV7-8 and TRBJ2-2; 11 nucleotides agree with TRBD1. Germline-derived CDR1 and CDR2 are SGHVS and FQNEAQ. After removal of 6 bases from V and 6 bases from J, the junction contained 6 bases not matched to a gene. The CDR3 extends over 15 amino acids. CDR3 sequence reads: CASRRDRGSAGELFF. The CDR3 DNA sequence: TGTGCCAGCAGACGGGACAGGGGGTCGGCCGGGGAGCTGTTTTTT. The full variable domain, rest sourced from reference TRBV7-8 and TRBJ2-2, is GAGVSQSPRYKVAKRGQDVALRCDPISGHVSLFWYQQALGQGPEFLTYFQNEAQLDKSGLPSDRFFAERPEGSVSTLKIQRTQQEDSAVYLCASRRDRGSAGELFFGEGSRLTVL.

This sequence joins TRBV5-1 and TRBJ1-1; perhaps TRBD1 as D (5 bases). This CDR3 spans 17 amino acids. The V gene's germline CDR1 is SGHRS and CDR2 YFSETQ. V was pared by 5 bases and J by 0 bases, with 20 bases between. CDR3 residues: CASRRDRYESVNTEAFF. CDR3 DNA: TGCGCCAGCAGGCGGGACCGCTACGAATCTGTGAACACTGAAGCTTTCTTT.

A single count supports this clone. The chain uses TRBV18 and TRBJ2-7, with D maybe TRBD1 (6 bases). The germline V gene has CDR1 KGHSH and CDR2 LQKENI. CDR3 size: 15 residues. V gave up 2 bases and J gave up 6 bases, with 17 bases separating them. CDR3 nucleotides: TGTGCCAGCTCACCAGAATGGGGGCCTACCGCCGAGCAGTACTTC. It encodes CASSPEWGPTAEQYF.